These T cell receptor beta chains were read from a single sample in a study of CD8+CD57+ T cells in acquired aplastic anemia. Each CDR3 protein is one row after TCRdb ran MiXCR on the reads. This table has 200,000 or so distinct CDR3 sequences, over 60% appearing once. Sample: sorted CD4+, CD8+, or CD8+CD57+ T cells (not recorded which) from PBMCs. The receptors here all came from a human donor with severe aplastic anemia or a healthy control (not recorded which). The CDR3 runs from the conserved cysteine through the conserved F or W. The order of the fields is V gene, D gene, clone size, J gene, CDR3 DNA, CDR3 protein. D genes are given only for firm matches. Expanded clones are given a class, and other clones once, few, many or no size at all.

TRBV5-1,TRBD1,many,TRBJ1-1,TGCGCCAGCAGCTGGCCGGACAGGGAGGTAGTTGGCACTGAAGCTTTCTTT,CASSWPDREVVGTEAFF
TRBV27,NA,NA,TRBJ2-1,TGTGCCAGCGGGGGTGAAAGCTCCTACAATGAGCAGTTCTTC,CASGGESSYNEQFF
TRBV9,TRBD1,NA,TRBJ2-3,TGTGCCAGCAGCGTCGGGACAGGGTGGACAGGTACGCAGTATTTT,CASSVGTGWTGTQYF
TRBV7-2,TRBD1,NA,TRBJ2-7,TGTGCCAGCAGCTTGCAGGGGGACTCCTACGAGCAGTACTTC,CASSLQGDSYEQYF
TRBV20-1,TRBD2,NA,TRBJ2-3,TGCAGTGCTAGTGTAACTAGCGGGGGAACAGATACGCAGTATTTT,CSASVTSGGTDTQYF
TRBV20-1,TRBD2,NA,TRBJ2-1,TGCAGTGCCACCGGGGGGGCGAACAATGAGCAGTTCTTC,CSATGGANNEQFF
TRBV10-1,NA,NA,TRBJ2-5,TGCGCCAGCAGTGATTCTCGGGCGGGAGAGACCCAGTACTTC,CASSDSRAGETQYF
TRBV7-2,NA,NA,TRBJ2-1,TGTGCCAGCAGCTCCTCAGGGGCAGTAAGCAATGAGCAGTTCTTC,CASSSSGAVSNEQFF
TRBV29-1,NA,NA,TRBJ1-4,TGCAGCGTTGGTCAATGGGTCAGGGGCAATGAAAAACTGTTTTTT,CSVGQWVRGNEKLFF
TRBV4-1,NA,NA,TRBJ2-5,TGCGCCAGCAGCCAAGAGCCCAGGGGGGGCTACGAGACCCAGTACTTC,CASSQEPRGGYETQYF
TRBV5-4,NA,NA,TRBJ1-4,TGTGCCAGCAGCCCCCAGGGAGGAGCAATGTTTTTT,CASSPQGGAMFF
TRBV29-1,NA,NA,TRBJ2-7,TGCAGCTGCCCCAGGGTGGCGACCTACGAGCAGTACTTC,CSCPRVATYEQYF
TRBV2,TRBD2,NA,TRBJ2-3,TGTGCCAGCTCGGGGCGGGAGAAGACAGATACGCAGTATTTT,CASSGREKTDTQYF
TRBV2,NA,NA,TRBJ1-5,TGTGCCAGCAGTGCGTCCCCCAATCAGCCCCAGCATTTT,CASSASPNQPQHF
TRBV7-9,NA,NA,TRBJ1-1,TGTGCCAGCAGCCCCCCGTCGGAGACTGAAGCTTTCTTT,CASSPPSETEAFF
TRBV19,NA,NA,TRBJ2-2,TGTGCCAGTACCATCAGGGACACCGGGGAGCTGTTTTTT,CASTIRDTGELFF
TRBV19,NA,few,TRBJ2-7,TGTGCCAGTAGTATAGACTGGCAGCCCTCGTACGAGCAGTACTTC,CASSIDWQPSYEQYF
TRBV10-2,TRBD1,NA,TRBJ2-1,TGCGCCAGCAGTGCGACAGGGGGCCTAGTGAATGAGCAGTTCTTC,CASSATGGLVNEQFF
TRBV20-1,TRBD1,few,TRBJ2-7,TGCAGGACAGGGGAAGACTACGAGCAGTACTTC,CRTGEDYEQYF
TRBV2,NA,once,TRBJ1-5,TGTGCCAGCAGACAGGGTAACGGCAATCGGCCCCAGCATTTT,CASRQGNGNRPQHF
TRBV20-1,TRBD1,NA,TRBJ1-5,TGCAGTGCTAGCGGGGACAGGGGAGGATGGAGTCAGCCCCAGCATTTT,CSASGDRGGWSQPQHF
TRBV19,TRBD1,NA,TRBJ1-5,TGTGCCAGTAGTACAGGGGGCGTATATAGCAATCAGCCCCAGCATTTT,CASSTGGVYSNQPQHF
TRBV20-1,NA,NA,TRBJ1-5,TGCAGTGCAGGGCCAAGTAGGTATCAGCCCCAGCATTTT,CSAGPSRYQPQHF
TRBV27,NA,many,TRBJ2-3,TGTGCCAGTCTGGACTGGCCAGATACGCAGTATTTT,CASLDWPDTQYF
TRBV25-1,NA,NA,TRBJ2-1,TGTGCCAGCAGTGAATCGTACACGTCGATCTTCTACAATGAGCAGTTCTTC,CASSESYTSIFYNEQFF
TRBV7-9,NA,medium-sized,TRBJ2-1,TGTGCCAGCAGCTCCACCCGACCGGGAGACAATGAGCAGTTCTTC,CASSSTRPGDNEQFF
TRBV7-2,NA,few,TRBJ1-4,TGTGCCAGCAGCCCCGGGTTAGGTGGAAAACTGTTTTTT,CASSPGLGGKLFF
TRBV12-3/TRBV12-4,TRBD1,many,TRBJ1-2,TGTGCCAGCAGTTCTTTACCGGGACAGGGGTCCTATGGCTACACCTTC,CASSSLPGQGSYGYTF
TRBV29-1,NA,NA,TRBJ2-7,TGCAGCGTTGAGGGGCAGGGGTTTTACGAGCAGTACTTC,CSVEGQGFYEQYF
TRBV20-1,TRBD2,NA,TRBJ2-1,TGCAGTCATCCGGGACTAGCGGGAGTGGGCAATGAGCAGTTCTTC,CSHPGLAGVGNEQFF
TRBV7-9,TRBD1,once,TRBJ2-3,TGTGCCAGCAGTTTTACCAAACTGACAGGGGTGGATACGCAGTATTTT,CASSFTKLTGVDTQYF
TRBV29-1,TRBD1,NA,TRBJ2-2,TGCAGCGTCGGAACAGGGGCCGACGGGGAGCTGTTTTTT,CSVGTGADGELFF
TRBV7-9,NA,once,TRBJ1-2,TGTGCCAGCAGCTTGGAGGCAGGGGCCCTCGGCTATGGCTACACCTTC,CASSLEAGALGYGYTF
TRBV11-2,NA,NA,TRBJ2-3,TGTGCCAGCAGCTTAGTTGGCGAAAATACGCAGTATTTT,CASSLVGENTQYF
TRBV15,TRBD1,NA,TRBJ1-2,TGTGCCACCAGCAGCTTAGTAAGACAGGGGGGCTATGGCTACACCTTC,CATSSLVRQGGYGYTF
TRBV15,NA,NA,TRBJ1-6,TGTGCCACCAGCTCCTCCTTTAATTCACCCCTCCACTTT,CATSSSFNSPLHF
TRBV10-3,NA,NA,TRBJ1-2,TGTGCCATCAGTGAGCGGCTGATATATGGCTACACCTTC,CAISERLIYGYTF
TRBV20-1,TRBD1,few,TRBJ2-7,TGCAGGAACGGGACAGGGGATTCCTACGAGCAGTACTTC,CRNGTGDSYEQYF
TRBV7-2,TRBD1,NA,TRBJ1-1,TGTGCCAGCAGCTTAGAGGGGGCGGGGAGGCTCGACACTGAAGCTTTCTTT,CASSLEGAGRLDTEAFF
TRBV15,TRBD1,NA,TRBJ1-1,TGTGCCACCAGCGGGGACAGGGGTAGCACTGAAGCTTTCTTT,CATSGDRGSTEAFF
TRBV20-1,NA,few,TRBJ2-7,TGCAGCCCCCTTAATTTGGGCGGATCCTACGAGCAGTACTTC,CSPLNLGGSYEQYF